The rows below give T cell receptor beta chains drawn from one sample of a study of cytomegalovirus exposure and HLA in healthy donors. Assay used: immunoSEQ multiplex PCR; TCRdb lists only in-frame clones, some missing. Of around 120,000 clones listed, roughly 80% are singletons. The source material was PBMCs. All receptors derive from a woman aged 40 to 50 in good health and CMV-seronegative. CDR3s include the opening cysteine and the closing phenylalanine or tryptophan. D genes are given only for firm matches. Clone size, where shown, is once, few, many, or a class for clones that have expanded.

d_gene: -
abundance: -
v_gene: TRBV7-9
j_gene: TRBJ2-3
CDR3nt: TGTGCCAGCAGCCCCCGGGGCGGGATATTTACGCAGTATTTT
CDR3aa: CASSPRGGIFTQYF

d_gene: -
abundance: -
v_gene: TRBV7-6
j_gene: TRBJ2-7
CDR3nt: TGTGCCAGCAGCTCCCTGGACGGGGGTTACGAGCAGTACTTC
CDR3aa: CASSSLDGGYEQYF

d_gene: -
abundance: -
v_gene: TRBV7-2
j_gene: TRBJ2-3
CDR3nt: TGTGCCGTCCAGAACGGGACTCGCTCCCCCACAGATACGCAGTATTTT
CDR3aa: CAVQNGTRSPTDTQYF

d_gene: -
abundance: -
v_gene: TRBV10-3
j_gene: TRBJ1-5
CDR3nt: TGTGCCACCGCCCCAGGCAGGGACAATCAGCCCCAGCATTTT
CDR3aa: CATAPGRDNQPQHF

d_gene: TRBD2
abundance: once
v_gene: TRBV7-2
j_gene: TRBJ2-1
CDR3nt: TGTGCCAGCAGCTTGATTATTACTAGCGGGAGAGGCAAGCATGAGCAGTTCTTC
CDR3aa: CASSLIITSGRGKHEQFF

d_gene: TRBD1
abundance: -
v_gene: TRBV18
j_gene: TRBJ1-2
CDR3nt: TGTGCCAGCTCACCGACGGACAGGGGGTATGGCTACACCTTC
CDR3aa: CASSPTDRGYGYTF

d_gene: -
abundance: -
v_gene: TRBV6-5
j_gene: TRBJ1-1
CDR3nt: TGTGCCAGCACCCTGGGGGGATCGGCTGAAGCTTTCTTT
CDR3aa: CASTLGGSAEAFF

d_gene: TRBD1
abundance: -
v_gene: TRBV5-1
j_gene: TRBJ2-5
CDR3nt: TGCGCCAGCAGCTTGAACGTTGGACAGGAGGAGACCCAGTACTTC
CDR3aa: CASSLNVGQEETQYF

d_gene: -
abundance: -
v_gene: TRBV6-1
j_gene: TRBJ1-2
CDR3nt: TGTGCCAGCAGCCAGAGGGGGTCGGGCGGCTACACCTTC
CDR3aa: CASSQRGSGGYTF

d_gene: -
abundance: -
v_gene: TRBV5-8
j_gene: TRBJ1-5
CDR3nt: TGTGCCAGCAGTCTTGGACAGTCCAGGGGGCCCCAGCATTTT
CDR3aa: CASSLGQSRGPQHF

d_gene: TRBD1
abundance: -
v_gene: TRBV7-3
j_gene: TRBJ1-1
CDR3nt: TGTGCCAGCAGCCTAAACGACAGGGGGCAGGCTTTCTTT
CDR3aa: CASSLNDRGQAFF

d_gene: -
abundance: -
v_gene: TRBV27
j_gene: TRBJ1-1
CDR3nt: TGTGCCAGCAGTTTTGTGGGGAGCACTGAAGCTTTCTTT
CDR3aa: CASSFVGSTEAFF

d_gene: -
abundance: few
v_gene: TRBV7-6
j_gene: TRBJ1-3
CDR3nt: TGTGCCAGCAGCTTAGGAGGGAGCAACTCTGGAAACACCATATATTTT
CDR3aa: CASSLGGSNSGNTIYF

d_gene: -
abundance: -
v_gene: TRBV11-2
j_gene: TRBJ2-1
CDR3nt: TGTGCCAGCAGCTTCGGACTTGACTCCTACAATGAGCAGTTCTTC
CDR3aa: CASSFGLDSYNEQFF

d_gene: TRBD1
abundance: -
v_gene: TRBV6-1
j_gene: TRBJ1-5
CDR3nt: TGTGCCAGCAGTGAGTTACAGGGGGCGGGAAATCAGCCCCAGCATTTT
CDR3aa: CASSELQGAGNQPQHF

d_gene: -
abundance: -
v_gene: TRBV13
j_gene: TRBJ2-7
CDR3nt: TGTGCCAGCAGCCGGGCCCGGGATACAACGACCGAGCAGTACTTC
CDR3aa: CASSRARDTTTEQYF